This T cell receptor (beta chain) was sequenced during a study of cytomegalovirus exposure and HLA in healthy donors. The overall study: Early on, a data release was issued that held 80 million or so unique TCRs from HLA-typed donors. Researchers found that about 82% of 398 genotyped donors fell within the Caucasian-associated ancestry cluster.

As to this clone: Its antigen remains unknown.

The PCR employed 60 Vbeta primers together with 13 Jbeta primers. Clones were read by immunoSEQ multiplex PCR, and TCRdb kept only the in-frame ones, dropping some. The data hold about 150,000 clones, with 75% to 85% observed a single time. General observations from the study: Relative to equally common others, HLA-associated TCR beta chains showed greater clonal expansion in a later analysis. Apparent HLA restriction characterized most CMV-associated TCR beta chains in a later analysis.

CDR1 and CDR2 (germline): MRHNA, SNTAGT. The CDR3 length is 15 residues. The V gene end was trimmed by 6 bases and the J gene end by 8 bases; junction bases not matched to a gene: 11. The V gene is TRBV6-4, the J gene TRBJ2-3; 10 bases match TRBD2. Sequencing was carried out using PBMCs. This receptor was obtained from a woman between 40 and 50 years old in good health and CMV-seronegative. DNA of the CDR3: TGTGCCAGCAGCATTAGCGGGGGGCTTTCGGGTACGCAGTATTTT. It codes for CASSISGGLSGTQYF.